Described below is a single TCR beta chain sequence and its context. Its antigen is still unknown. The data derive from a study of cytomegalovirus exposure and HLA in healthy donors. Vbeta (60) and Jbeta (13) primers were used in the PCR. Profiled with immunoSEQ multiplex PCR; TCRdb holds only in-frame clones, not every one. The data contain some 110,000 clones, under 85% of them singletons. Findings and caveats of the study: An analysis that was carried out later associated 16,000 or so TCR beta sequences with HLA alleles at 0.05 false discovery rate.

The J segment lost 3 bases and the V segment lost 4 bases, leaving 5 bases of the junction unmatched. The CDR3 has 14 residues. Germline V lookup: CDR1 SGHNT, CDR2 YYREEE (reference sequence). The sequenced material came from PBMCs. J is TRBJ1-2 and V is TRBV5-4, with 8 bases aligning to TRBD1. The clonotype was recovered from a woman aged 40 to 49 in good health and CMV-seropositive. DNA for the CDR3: TGTGCCAGCAGCCCACAGGGGGGGGACTATGGCTACACCTTC. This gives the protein CASSPQGGDYGYTF.